Reported below is one T cell receptor (beta chain). Original analysis: The authors estimated nucleated cell counts from reference gene primer amplification. Profiled with immunoSEQ multiplex PCR; TCRdb holds only in-frame clones, not every one. That table is the source of V, J and clone size, and D and trimming were worked out from the DNA. There are some 25,000 clones in the sample; approximately 80% occur only once, and roughly 2.5% lies in the top ten. The data were obtained in a study of blood T cell repertoires in COVID-19. Looking at the study overall: Acute and convalescent COVID-19 specimens originated in the United States, Italy and Spain. T cells, B-cell-depleted T cells, or PBMCs supplied cDNA or gDNA.

Patients of the Seattle cohort, enrolled during active infection, were followed longitudinally. V dropped 2 bases and J dropped 4 bases, with 13 bases sitting between them. The CDR3 runs 15 residues. Germline-derived CDR1 and CDR2 are SGHNT and YYREEE (reference sequence). The chain carries TRBV5-4 and TRBJ2-1; D is perhaps TRBD1 (5 bases). Sequencing was done on a sample of peripheral blood. The sequence was collected from a woman in her 70s with COVID-19, enrolled during active disease. Written as DNA, the CDR3 is TGTGCCAGCAGCTTTGGTGACAGCAATTACAATGAGCAGTTCTTC. Translated: CASSFGDSNYNEQFF.